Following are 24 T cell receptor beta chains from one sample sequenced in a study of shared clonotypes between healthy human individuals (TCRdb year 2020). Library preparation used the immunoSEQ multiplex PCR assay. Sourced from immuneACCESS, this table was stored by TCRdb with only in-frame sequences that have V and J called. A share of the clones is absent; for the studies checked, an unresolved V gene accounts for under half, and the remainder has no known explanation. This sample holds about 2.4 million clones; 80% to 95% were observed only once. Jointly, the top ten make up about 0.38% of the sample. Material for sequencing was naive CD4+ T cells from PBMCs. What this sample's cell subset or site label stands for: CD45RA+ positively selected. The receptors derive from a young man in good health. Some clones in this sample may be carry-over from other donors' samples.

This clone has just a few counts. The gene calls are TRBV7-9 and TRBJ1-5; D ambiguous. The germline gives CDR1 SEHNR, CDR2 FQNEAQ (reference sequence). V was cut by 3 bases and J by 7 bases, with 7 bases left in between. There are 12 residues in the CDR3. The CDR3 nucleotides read TGTGCCAGCAGCTTTCTGGAGCAGCCCCAGCATTTT. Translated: CASSFLEQPQHF.

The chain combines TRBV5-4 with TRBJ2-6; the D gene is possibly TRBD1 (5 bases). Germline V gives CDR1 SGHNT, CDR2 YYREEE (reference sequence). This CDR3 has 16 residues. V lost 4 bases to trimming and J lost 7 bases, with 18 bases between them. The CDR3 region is CASSRDQGRRANVLTF. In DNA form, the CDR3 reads TGTGCCAGCAGCCGAGACCAGGGAAGGAGAGCCAACGTCCTGACTTTC.

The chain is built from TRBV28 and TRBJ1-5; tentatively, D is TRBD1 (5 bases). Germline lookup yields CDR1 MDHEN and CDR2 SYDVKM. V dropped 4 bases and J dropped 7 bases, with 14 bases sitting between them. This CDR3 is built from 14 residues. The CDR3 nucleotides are TGTGCCAGCAGTTCACTCGGGAGGGACCAGCCCCAGCATTTT. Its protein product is CASSSLGRDQPQHF.

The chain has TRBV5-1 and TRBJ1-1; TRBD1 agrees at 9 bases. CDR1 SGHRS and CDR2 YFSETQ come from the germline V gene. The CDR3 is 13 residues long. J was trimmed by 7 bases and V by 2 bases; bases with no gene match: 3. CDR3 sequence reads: CASSFETGGEAFF. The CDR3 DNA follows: TGCGCCAGCAGCTTCGAGACAGGGGGTGAAGCTTTCTTT.

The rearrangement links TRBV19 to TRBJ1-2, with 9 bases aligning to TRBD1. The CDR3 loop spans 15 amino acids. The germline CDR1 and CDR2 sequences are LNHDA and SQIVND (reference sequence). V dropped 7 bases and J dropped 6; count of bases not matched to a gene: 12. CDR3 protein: CASTTGGAWSDGYTF. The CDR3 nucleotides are TGTGCCAGTACCACAGGGGGCGCATGGTCTGATGGCTACACCTTC.

DNA of the CDR3: TGTGCCAGCAGCTTCACTACCGGGGACAATGAGCAGTTCTTC. It translates to CASSFTTGDNEQFF. The genes are TRBV7-9 and TRBJ2-1; TRBD2 might be the D (5 bases). The V gene lost 3 bases and the J gene lost 5 bases, with 11 bases spanning the gap. In germline, CDR1 is SEHNR, CDR2 FQNEAQ (reference sequence). The CDR3 extends over 14 amino acids.

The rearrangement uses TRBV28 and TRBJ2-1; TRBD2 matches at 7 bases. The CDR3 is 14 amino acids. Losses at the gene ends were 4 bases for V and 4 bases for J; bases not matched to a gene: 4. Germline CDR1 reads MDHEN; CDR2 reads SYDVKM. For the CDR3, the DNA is TGTGCCAGCAGTTCGGCGGGGGTGTACAATGAGCAGTTCTTC. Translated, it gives CASSSAGVYNEQFF.

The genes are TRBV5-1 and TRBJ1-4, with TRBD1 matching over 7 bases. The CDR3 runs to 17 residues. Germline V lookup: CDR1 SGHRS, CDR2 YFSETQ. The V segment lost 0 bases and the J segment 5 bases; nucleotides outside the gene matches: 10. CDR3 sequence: CASSLGTGLAGNEKLFF. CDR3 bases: TGCGCCAGCAGCTTGGGGACAGGACTCGCCGGCAATGAAAAACTGTTTTTT.

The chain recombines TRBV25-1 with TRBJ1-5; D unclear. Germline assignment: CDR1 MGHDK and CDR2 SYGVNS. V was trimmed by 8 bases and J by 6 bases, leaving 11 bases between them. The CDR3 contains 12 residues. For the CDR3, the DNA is TGTGCCAGCCGGAGCGGGGTTCAGCCCCAGCATTTT. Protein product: CASRSGVQPQHF. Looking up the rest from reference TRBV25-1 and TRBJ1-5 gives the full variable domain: EADIYQTPRYLVIGTGKKITLECSQTMGHDKMYWYQQDPGMELHLIHYSYGVNSTEKGDLSSESTVSRIRTEHFPLTLESARPSHTSQYLCASRSGVQPQHFGDGTRLSIL.

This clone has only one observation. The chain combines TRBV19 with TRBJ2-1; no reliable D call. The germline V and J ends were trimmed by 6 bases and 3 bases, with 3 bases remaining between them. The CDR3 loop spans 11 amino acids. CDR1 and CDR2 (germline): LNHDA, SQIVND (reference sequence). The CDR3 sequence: CASSYYNEQFF. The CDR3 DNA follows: TGTGCCAGTAGCTACTACAATGAGCAGTTCTTC.

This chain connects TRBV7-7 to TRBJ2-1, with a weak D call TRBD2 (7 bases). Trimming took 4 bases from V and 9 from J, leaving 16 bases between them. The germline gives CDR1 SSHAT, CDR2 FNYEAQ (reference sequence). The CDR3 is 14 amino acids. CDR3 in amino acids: CASSSGTAGAEQFF. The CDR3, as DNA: TGTGCCAGCAGCTCCGGGACGGCGGGGGCTGAGCAGTTCTTC.

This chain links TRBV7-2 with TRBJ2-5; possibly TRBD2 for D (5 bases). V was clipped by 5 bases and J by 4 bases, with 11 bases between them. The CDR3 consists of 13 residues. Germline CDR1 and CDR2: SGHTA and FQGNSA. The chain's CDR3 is CASSPRARETQYF. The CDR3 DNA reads TGTGCCAGCAGCCCGAGGGCCCGAGAGACCCAGTACTTC. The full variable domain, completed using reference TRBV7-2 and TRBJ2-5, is GAGVSQSPSNKVTEKGKDVELRCDPISGHTALYWYRQSLGQGLEFLIYFQGNSAPDKSGLPSDRFSAERTGGSVSTLTIQRTQQEDSAVYLCASSPRARETQYFGPGTRLLVL.

CDR3 in DNA: TGTGCCATCAGTGAACAACGACAGGGTGATGAAGCTTTCTTT. Protein: CAISEQRQGDEAFF. J is TRBJ1-1 and V is TRBV10-3, with 7 bases lining up with TRBD1. Per the germline V gene, CDR1 is ENHRY and CDR2 is SYGVKD. With 3 bases clipped from V and 7 bases from J, the junction kept 8 bases outside the gene matches. CDR3 length: 14 residues.

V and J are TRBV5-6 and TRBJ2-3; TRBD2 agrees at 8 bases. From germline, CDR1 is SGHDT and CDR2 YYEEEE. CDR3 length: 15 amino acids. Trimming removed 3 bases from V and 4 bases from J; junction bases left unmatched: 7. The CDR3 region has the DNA TGTGCCAGCAGCTCCTACGGGGGGGCTGCAGATACGCAGTATTTT. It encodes CASSSYGGAADTQYF.

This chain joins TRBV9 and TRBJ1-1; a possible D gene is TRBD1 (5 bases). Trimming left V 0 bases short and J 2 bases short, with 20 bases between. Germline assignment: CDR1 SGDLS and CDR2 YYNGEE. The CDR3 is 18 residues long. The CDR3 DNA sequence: TGTGCCAGCAGCGTAGTCGATCGTGCGCGGGGCTTCAACACTGAAGCTTTCTTT. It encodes CASSVVDRARGFNTEAFF.

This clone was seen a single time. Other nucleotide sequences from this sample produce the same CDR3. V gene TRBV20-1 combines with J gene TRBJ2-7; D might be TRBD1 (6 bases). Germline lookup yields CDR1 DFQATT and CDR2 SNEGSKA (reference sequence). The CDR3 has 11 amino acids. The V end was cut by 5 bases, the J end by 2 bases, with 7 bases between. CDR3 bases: TGCAGTGCTGGGGGCGCCTACGAGCAGTACTTC. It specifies CSAGGAYEQYF.

In nucleotides, the CDR3 is TGTGCCAGCAGCTTTAGGAGACAAGGAGCTTTCTTT. Protein: CASSFRRQGAFF. The J gene is TRBJ1-1, the V gene TRBV5-6; D uncertain. Trimming took 2 bases from V and 10 from J, leaving 12 bases between them. The CDR3 contains 12 residues. Germline V CDR1 and CDR2: SGHDT, YYEEEE.

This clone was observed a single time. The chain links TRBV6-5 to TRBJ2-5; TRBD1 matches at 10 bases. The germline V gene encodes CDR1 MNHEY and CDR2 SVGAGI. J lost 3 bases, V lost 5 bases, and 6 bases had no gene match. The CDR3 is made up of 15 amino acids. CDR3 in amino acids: CASSPQGTGEETQYF. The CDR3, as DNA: TGTGCCAGCAGTCCCCAAGGGACAGGGGAAGAGACCCAGTACTTC.

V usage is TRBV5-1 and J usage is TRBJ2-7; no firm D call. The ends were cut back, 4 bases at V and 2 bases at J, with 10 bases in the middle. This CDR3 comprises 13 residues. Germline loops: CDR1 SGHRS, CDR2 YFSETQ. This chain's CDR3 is CASSPPRTYEQYF. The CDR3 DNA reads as TGCGCCAGCAGCCCCCCCCGAACCTACGAGCAGTACTTC.

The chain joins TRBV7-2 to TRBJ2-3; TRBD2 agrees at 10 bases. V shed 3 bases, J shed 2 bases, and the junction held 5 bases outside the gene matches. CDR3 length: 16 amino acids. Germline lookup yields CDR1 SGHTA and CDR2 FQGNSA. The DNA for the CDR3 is TGTGCCAGCAGCTTTCCTGGGACTAGCGCCACAGATACGCAGTATTTT. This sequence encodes CASSFPGTSATDTQYF.

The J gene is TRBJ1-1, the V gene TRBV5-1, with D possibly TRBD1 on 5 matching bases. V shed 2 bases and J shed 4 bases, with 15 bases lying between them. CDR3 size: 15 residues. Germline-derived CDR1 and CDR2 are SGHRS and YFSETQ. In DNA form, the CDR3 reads TGCGCCAGCAGCTTCTCCACCGGGGGGGGCACTGAAGCTTTCTTT. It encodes CASSFSTGGGTEAFF.

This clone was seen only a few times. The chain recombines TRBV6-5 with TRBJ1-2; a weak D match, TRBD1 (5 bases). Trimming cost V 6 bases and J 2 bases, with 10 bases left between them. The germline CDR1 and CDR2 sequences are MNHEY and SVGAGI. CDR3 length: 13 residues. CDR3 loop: CASSMGRNYGYTF. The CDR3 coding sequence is TGTGCCAGCAGCATGGGACGGAACTATGGCTACACCTTC.

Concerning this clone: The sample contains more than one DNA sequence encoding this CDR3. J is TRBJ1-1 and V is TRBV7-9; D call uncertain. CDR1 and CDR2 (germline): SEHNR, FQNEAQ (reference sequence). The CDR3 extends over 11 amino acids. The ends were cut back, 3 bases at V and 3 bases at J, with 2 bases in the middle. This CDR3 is CASSLHTEAFF. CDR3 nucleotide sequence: TGTGCCAGCAGCTTGCACACTGAAGCTTTCTTT.

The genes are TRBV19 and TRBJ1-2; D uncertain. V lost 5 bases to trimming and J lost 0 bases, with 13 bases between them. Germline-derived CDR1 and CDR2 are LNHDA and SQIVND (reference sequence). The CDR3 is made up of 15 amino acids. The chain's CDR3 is CASSVGLPTNYGYTF. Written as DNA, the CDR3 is TGTGCCAGTAGTGTGGGCCTACCTACTAACTATGGCTACACCTTC.